One and the same sample provided the 9 T cell receptor beta chains below, sequenced in a study of response to subunit inactivated influenza vaccine. Using its own MiXCR run on the RT-PCR reads, TCRdb lists one record per CDR3 protein. The table includes hundreds of thousands of distinct CDR3 sequences, over 9.5% detected once. The source was PBMCs from blood, collected on the day of vaccination. Receptors originate from a man between 50 and 59 years old who received an inactivated influenza vaccine.

This clonotype turned up a few times. This chain links TRBV6-5 with TRBJ2-2; D not resolved. V lost 0 bases to trimming and J lost 0 bases, with 5 bases between them. The CDR3 is made up of 15 amino acids. CDR1 and CDR2 from the germline V gene are MNHEY and SVGAGI. The CDR3 loop is CASSYSFANTGELFF. The CDR3 bases are TGTGCCAGCAGTTACTCATTCGCGAACACCGGGGAGCTGTTTTTT.

In this sample, this clonotype turned up a few times. The rearrangement joins TRBV20-1 to TRBJ1-1, with a weak D call TRBD1 (6 bases). Germline CDR1 and CDR2: DFQATT and SNEGSKA (reference sequence). Trimming cost V 4 bases and J 4 bases, with 16 bases left between them. The CDR3 totals 14 residues. The CDR3 spells CSAKAGAGSTEAFF. The CDR3 DNA is TGCAGTGCTAAGGCAGGGGCTGGGAGCACTGAAGCTTTCTTT.

The chain recombines TRBV12-3 or TRBV12-4 with TRBJ1-5; D is unresolved. There are 14 residues in the CDR3. V gave up 1 base and J gave up 9 bases, with 13 bases separating them. CDR3 in DNA: TGTGCCAGCAGTTTAGGCTCAACCGCCCGGCCCCAGCATTTT. It codes for CASSLGSTARPQHF.

The chain recombines TRBV20-1 with TRBJ2-7; perhaps D is TRBD1 or TRBD2 (5 bases each). The CDR3 runs to 15 residues. Germline loops: CDR1 DFQATT, CDR2 SNEGSKA (reference sequence). Deletions cut 2 bases from V and 5 bases from J, with 19 bases between. The CDR3 spells CSARSPRDGLNEQYF. DNA of the CDR3: TGCAGTGCTAGAAGCCCACGGGACGGCCTCAACGAGCAGTACTTC.

This clonotype showed up just a few times. The genes are TRBV7-2 and TRBJ1-5; no definite D call. V was clipped by 3 bases and J by 5 bases, with 11 bases between them. The CDR3 sequence is 14 residues long. The V gene's germline CDR1 is SGHTA and CDR2 FQGNSA. DNA of the CDR3: TGTGCCAGCAGCTTTGGTAGATTGGATCAGCCCCAGCATTTT. Its protein product is CASSFGRLDQPQHF.

This clonotype turned up a few times. The chain has TRBV5-1 and TRBJ1-5; 7 nucleotides align to TRBD1. This CDR3 is built from 15 residues. Unmatched junction bases numbered 7, after V lost 3 bases and J lost 4 bases. Germline V gene data show CDR1 as SGHRS and CDR2 as YFSETQ. The CDR3 reads CASSSRDRPNQPQHF. CDR3 nucleotides: TGCGCCAGCAGCTCCCGGGACAGACCAAATCAGCCCCAGCATTTT. Looking up the rest from reference TRBV5-1 and TRBJ1-5 gives the full variable domain: KAGVTQTPRYLIKTRGQQVTLSCSPISGHRSVSWYQQTPGQGLQFLFEYFSETQRNKGNFPGRFSGRQFSNSRSEMNVSTLELGDSALYLCASSSRDRPNQPQHFGDGTRLSIL.

This chain uses TRBV7-9 with TRBJ1-1, with no clear D. The germline V gene encodes CDR1 SEHNR and CDR2 FQNEAQ (reference sequence). V was trimmed by 4 bases and J by 8 bases, leaving 14 bases between them. The CDR3 is 13 residues long. The CDR3 is CASSSMAGLEAFF. The CDR3 region has the DNA TGTGCCAGCAGCTCCATGGCGGGTCTGGAAGCTTTCTTT.

The V gene is TRBV19, the J gene TRBJ2-7; TRBD1 aligns across 7 bases. After removal of 6 bases from V and 4 bases from J, the junction contained 12 bases not matched to a gene. The CDR3 is 15 residues long. Germline lookup yields CDR1 LNHDA and CDR2 SQIVND (reference sequence). DNA of the CDR3: TGTGCCAGTAGGGCCCACCGGGACAGCCGTTACGAGCAGTACTTC. Translated: CASRAHRDSRYEQYF. Combining the CDR3 with reference TRBV19 and TRBJ2-7 gives the whole variable domain DGGITQSPKYLFRKEGQNVTLSCEQNLNHDAMYWYRQDPGQGLRLIYYSQIVNDFQKGDIAEGYSVSREKKESFPLTVTSAQKNPTAFYLCASRAHRDSRYEQYFGPGTRLTVT.

CDR3 in DNA: TGTGCCAGCAGCTTGGGTCCCGTCTCTCACCATTCACCCCTCCACTTT. Translation: CASSLGPVSHHSPLHF. The rearrangement links TRBV5-6 to TRBJ1-6; D gene ambiguous. Germline loops: CDR1 SGHDT, CDR2 YYEEEE. The CDR3 is 16 amino acids. Trimming removed 0 bases at V and 8 bases at J, with 15 bases between.